This is a list of T cell receptor beta chains from one sample in a study of T cell changes during pregnancy in multiple sclerosis. Clones were sequenced by immunoSEQ multiplex PCR, and TCRdb holds only the in-frame ones, with some missing. The sample includes tens of thousands of clones, less than 90% of them seen just once. Sequenced here: CD4+ T cells from peripheral blood mononuclear cells, sampled in the first trimester of pregnancy. All receptors derive from a female donor with multiple sclerosis, enrolled in a pregnancy study. CDR3s include the opening cysteine and the closing phenylalanine or tryptophan. Each record gives: V gene, J gene, CDR3 length, CDR3 protein.

>TRBV6-6|TRBJ1-4|15
CASRDSGGLNEKLFF
>TRBV9|TRBJ2-5|15
CASSADGGAWETQYF
>TRBV14|TRBJ2-1|17
CASSQKGLAASYNEQFF
>TRBV6-6|TRBJ2-5|15
CASSFRDRGRETQYF
>TRBV11-1|TRBJ2-3|15
CASSLGAHSTDTQYF
>TRBV11-2|TRBJ2-7|14
CASSTNYQSYEQYF
>TRBV19|TRBJ2-2|17
CASSIGRTGGLTGELFF
>TRBV30|TRBJ1-2|15
CAWSVTMAGGNGYTF
>TRBV2|TRBJ2-7|13
CASSGPSGTEQYF
>TRBV28|TRBJ2-1|12
CASSLTGNEQFF
>TRBV28|TRBJ2-7|16
CASRKIRPGLSYEQYF
>TRBV2|TRBJ1-5|12
CASKSSNQPQHF
>TRBV6-4|TRBJ1-2|17
CASSDSPGPRYGGGYTF
>TRBV7-3|TRBJ2-2|16
CASSRGGRAGTGELFF